The entry that follows covers one TCR beta chain sequence. The CDR3 is made up of 13 amino acids. With 5 bases clipped from V and 8 bases from J, the junction kept 7 bases outside the gene matches. The table came from immunoSEQ multiplex PCR; TCRdb's copy has only in-frame clones and leaves some out. The data contain approximately 160,000 clones, about 85% of them singletons. This sample was included in a study of blood T cell repertoires in COVID-19. About the research overall: Whether acute or convalescent, the COVID-19 samples came from the United States, Italy and Spain. From T cells, B-cell-depleted T cells, or PBMCs came the material, which was cDNA or gDNA.

This chain connects TRBV12-3 or TRBV12-4 to TRBJ1-2; the match to TRBD1 covers 8 bases. The receptor was derived from a man in his 60s who had recovered from COVID-19. The sample was peripheral blood. The CDR3 sequence is CASSTNRGRGYTF. In nucleotides, the CDR3 is TGTGCCAGCAGTACTAACAGGGGGAGGGGCTACACCTTC.